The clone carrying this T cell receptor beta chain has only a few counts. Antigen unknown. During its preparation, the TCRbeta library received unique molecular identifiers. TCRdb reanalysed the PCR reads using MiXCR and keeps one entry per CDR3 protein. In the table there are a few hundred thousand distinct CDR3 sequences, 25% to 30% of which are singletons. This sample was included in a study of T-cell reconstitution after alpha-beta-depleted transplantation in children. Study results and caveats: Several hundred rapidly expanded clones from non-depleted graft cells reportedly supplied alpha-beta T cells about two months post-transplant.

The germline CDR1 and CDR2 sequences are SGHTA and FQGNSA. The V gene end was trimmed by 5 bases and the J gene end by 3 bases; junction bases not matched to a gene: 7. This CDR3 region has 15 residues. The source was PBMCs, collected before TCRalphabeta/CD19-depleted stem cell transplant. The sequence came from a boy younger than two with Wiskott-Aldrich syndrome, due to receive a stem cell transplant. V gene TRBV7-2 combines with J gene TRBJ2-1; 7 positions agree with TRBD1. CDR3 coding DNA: TGTGCCAGCAGCAAACCGGGACAGCTCTACAATGAGCAGTTCTTC. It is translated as CASSKPGQLYNEQFF.